The 29 T cell receptor beta chains below all came from one sample that was sequenced in a study of blood T cell repertoires in COVID-19. Libraries were prepared by immunoSEQ multiplex PCR; TCRdb keeps only in-frame clonotypes and omits some of them. Of some 110,000 clones in the sample, roughly 79% are singletons; the top ten hold roughly 10%. Sequencing input: peripheral blood. The receptors stem from a woman aged 65 to 85 with acute or convalescent COVID-19.

V gene TRBV27 combines with J gene TRBJ2-1, with D maybe TRBD2 (5 bases). Trimming stripped 6 bases from V and 0 bases from J, with 6 bases between. Germline-derived CDR1 and CDR2 are MNHEY and SMNVEV (reference sequence). The CDR3 sequence is 13 residues long. The DNA for the CDR3 is TGTGCCAGCAGGGCGGGCTCCTACAATGAGCAGTTCTTC. Its protein product is CASRAGSYNEQFF.

This sequence joins TRBV2 and TRBJ1-5; a weak D match, TRBD1 (5 bases). Germline values: CDR1 SNHLY, CDR2 FYNNEI. The CDR3 length is 15 residues. Trimming took off 8 bases at V and 5 bases at J, with 19 bases between the two ends. DNA for the CDR3: TGTGCCAGCGCGCCCGGCGCGGGGGGTCATCAGCCCCAGCATTTT. Translated: CASAPGAGGHQPQHF. The whole variable domain, remainder taken from reference TRBV2 and TRBJ1-5, is EPEVTQTPSHQVTQMGQEVILRCVPISNHLYFYWYRQILGQKVEFLVSFYNNEISEKSEIFDDQFSVERPDGSNFTLKIRSTKLEDSAMYFCASAPGAGGHQPQHFGDGTRLSIL.

This chain joins TRBV9 and TRBJ1-4; 10 nucleotides line up with TRBD1. This CDR3 contains 16 residues. Germline V CDR1 and CDR2: SGDLS, YYNGEE. Trimming cost V 7 bases and J 7 bases; bases outside gene matches: 13. The CDR3 sequence is CASLPGQGTSGEKLFF. The CDR3 DNA follows: TGTGCCAGCCTACCGGGACAGGGGACGTCGGGTGAAAAACTGTTTTTT.

The chain links TRBV6-2 or TRBV6-3 to TRBJ1-5; the D is unclear. The CDR3 totals 14 residues. V dropped 5 bases and J dropped 3 bases, with 11 bases sitting between them. CDR1 is MNHEY and CDR2 is SVGEGT in the germline V gene. CDR3 sequence reads: CASSDPGTNQPQHF. In DNA, the CDR3 is TGTGCCAGCAGTGACCCAGGAACCAATCAGCCCCAGCATTTT.

The rearrangement links TRBV28 to TRBJ1-5; no clear D. This CDR3 has 16 amino acids. In germline, CDR1 is MDHEN, CDR2 SYDVKM. The germline V and J ends were trimmed by 1 base and 0 bases, with 10 bases remaining between them. CDR3 region: CASSLLGGNSNQPQHF. CDR3 DNA: TGTGCCAGCAGTTTATTAGGCGGTAATAGCAATCAGCCCCAGCATTTT.

This chain uses TRBV7-3 with TRBJ2-2; D gene unclear. The germline V gene has CDR1 SGHTA and CDR2 FQGTGA. V lost 5 bases and J 5 bases, leaving 9 bases between the germline ends. The CDR3 spans 13 residues. CDR3 bases: TGTGCCAGCAGCCCTGGCTGGACCGGGGAGCTGTTTTTT. Protein: CASSPGWTGELFF.

The chain links TRBV12-3 or TRBV12-4 to TRBJ1-4; D remains ambiguous. This CDR3 region has 12 residues. V dropped 1 base and J dropped 7 bases, with 4 bases sitting between them. The CDR3 is CASSLGSEKLFF. The CDR3 DNA sequence: TGTGCCAGCAGTTTAGGCAGTGAAAAACTGTTTTTT.

The count of this clone is one. The chain employs TRBV5-6 and TRBJ1-5; D unresolved. Germline lookup yields CDR1 SGHDT and CDR2 YYEEEE. The V gene lost 0 bases and the J gene lost 3 bases, with 13 bases spanning the gap. The CDR3 has 16 residues. The CDR3 region has the DNA TGTGCCAGCAGCTTGGGTTATTCCCGGGACAATCAGCCCCAGCATTTT. Its translation is CASSLGYSRDNQPQHF.

This clone was detected only a few times. This chain joins TRBV4-3 and TRBJ2-7; D remains unclear. Trimming pared 1 base from V and 0 bases from J, leaving 7 bases between. The CDR3 length is 14 residues. The V gene's germline CDR1 is LGHNA and CDR2 YSLEER. The CDR3 DNA follows: TGCGCCAGCAGCCAAGTAGTTGGCTCCTACGAGCAGTACTTC. Residues: CASSQVVGSYEQYF.

This chain connects TRBV7-9 to TRBJ1-2; TRBD1 matches 7 bases. Trimming at V came to 5 bases and at J to 8 bases, leaving 5 bases not matched to a gene. Germline V gene data show CDR1 as SEHNR and CDR2 as FQNEAQ (reference sequence). The CDR3 is 12 amino acids. CDR3 sequence (DNA): TGTGCCAGCAGCCCGACAGGGTACGGCTACACCTTC. Amino acids: CASSPTGYGYTF.

The gene calls are TRBV6-1 and TRBJ2-4, with 7 bases lining up with TRBD2. The CDR3 is 18 residues long. The V gene's germline CDR1 is MNHNS and CDR2 SASEGT. Trimming removed 0 bases from V and 6 bases from J; junction bases left unmatched: 14. The CDR3 here is CASSEARASGHSLNIQYF. The CDR3 DNA reads TGTGCCAGCAGTGAAGCGAGGGCTAGCGGTCATAGCCTAAACATTCAGTACTTC.

The chain has TRBV5-1 and TRBJ1-1; TRBD1 agrees at 7 bases. The V and J ends lost 2 bases and 4 bases, in that order; junction bases with no gene match: 8. The germline CDR1 and CDR2 sequences are SGHRS and YFSETQ. The CDR3 covers 15 residues. The CDR3 spells CASSFGQASLTEAFF. The CDR3 region has the DNA TGCGCCAGCAGCTTCGGACAGGCGAGTCTCACTGAAGCTTTCTTT.

The chain couples TRBV4-3 to TRBJ1-2, with 8 bases aligning to TRBD1. The V and J ends lost 4 bases and 2 bases, in that order; junction bases with no gene match: 9. CDR3 size: 16 residues. The germline V gene encodes CDR1 LGHNA and CDR2 YSLEER. CDR3 DNA: TGCGCCAGCAGCCTAAGGACAGGGCAAACAAACTATGGCTACACCTTC. It yields the protein CASSLRTGQTNYGYTF.

The V call is TRBV29-1, the J call TRBJ2-1; D gene uncertain. Germline values: CDR1 SQVTM, CDR2 ANQGSEA. V lost 1 base to trimming and J lost 2 bases, with 12 bases between them. The CDR3 loop spans 15 amino acids. The CDR3 reads CSVEGGEAAYNEQFF. The CDR3 DNA follows: TGCAGCGTTGAAGGTGGAGAGGCGGCCTACAATGAGCAGTTCTTC.

A few counts support this clone. For the CDR3, the DNA is TGTGCCAGCAGCCCACGGAGGGATGAGGAGCAGTACTTC. This translates into CASSPRRDEEQYF. The rearrangement uses TRBV3-1 (or the pseudogene TRBV3-2) and TRBJ2-7; a weak D match, TRBD2 (6 bases). The CDR3 has 13 amino acids. In germline, CDR1 is LGHDT, CDR2 YNNKEL (reference sequence). The V end lost 4 bases, the J end lost 7 bases, and 14 bases lay between the germline ends.

The CDR3 protein is CASKADRSNEKLFF. In DNA form, the CDR3 reads TGTGCCAGCAAGGCGGACAGGAGTAATGAAAAACTGTTTTTT. V is TRBV6-5 and J is TRBJ1-4, with 7 bases identical to TRBD1. CDR1 is MNHEY, CDR2 SVGAGI, per germline. With 7 bases clipped from V and 4 bases from J, the junction kept 6 bases outside the gene matches. CDR3 size: 14 residues.

This sequence joins TRBV7-2 and TRBJ2-3; 8 positions match TRBD2. Germline loops: CDR1 SGHTA, CDR2 FQGNSA. The CDR3 length is 16 residues. V was pared by 1 base and J by 0 bases, with 3 bases of the junction left unmatched. CDR3 sequence: CASSLVPSGSTDTQYF. For the CDR3, the DNA is TGTGCCAGCAGCTTAGTGCCTAGCGGGAGCACAGATACGCAGTATTTT.

The rearrangement links TRBV2 to TRBJ2-4; TRBD1 might be the D (5 bases). V lost 8 bases, J lost 4 bases, and 15 bases lay in between. Germline CDR1 SNHLY, CDR2 FYNNEI. This CDR3 contains 14 residues. In nucleotides, the CDR3 is TGTGCCAGCGAGCCCCCAACAGGAAAAAACATTCAGTACTTC. Its translation: CASEPPTGKNIQYF.

The genes are TRBV5-1 and TRBJ1-2; weak D call: TRBD1 (6 bases). Germline CDR1 and CDR2: SGHRS and YFSETQ. The V end was cut by 2 bases, the J end by 3 bases, with 8 bases between. The CDR3 has 13 amino acids. The CDR3 spells CASSLQGDYGYTF. The CDR3 bases are TGCGCCAGCAGCTTACAGGGCGACTATGGCTACACCTTC.

This chain joins TRBV11-2 and TRBJ2-7; D might be TRBD1 (6 bases). Germline lookup yields CDR1 SGHAT and CDR2 FQNNGV. The CDR3 length is 16 residues. V lost 5 bases to trimming and J lost 0 bases, with 17 bases between them. The CDR3: CASSRGHGQYSYEQYF. As DNA, the CDR3 is TGTGCCAGCAGCAGGGGACACGGTCAGTACTCCTACGAGCAGTACTTC.

The chain carries TRBV5-1 and TRBJ1-2; D uncertain. Germline lookup yields CDR1 SGHRS and CDR2 YFSETQ. V lost 4 bases and J lost 5, with 15 bases in between. This CDR3 comprises 14 residues. Here the CDR3 DNA reads TGCGCCAGCAGCCCCATCGGGGTGAGGTATGGCTACACCTTC. Translation gives CASSPIGVRYGYTF.

The V call is TRBV7-8, the J call TRBJ2-1; 11 bases line up with TRBD2. CDR3 length: 16 amino acids. The V gene end was trimmed by 5 bases and the J gene end by 7 bases; junction bases not matched to a gene: 10. Germline assignment: CDR1 SGHVS and CDR2 FQNEAQ. In DNA form, the CDR3 reads TGTGCCAGCAGCCGACGAACTAGCGGGAGTACGAATGAGCAGTTCTTC. It yields the protein CASSRRTSGSTNEQFF.

The genes are TRBV5-6 and TRBJ2-5; possible D gene TRBD1, 6 bases. This CDR3 comprises 15 residues. Trimming left V 3 bases short and J 3 bases short, with 15 bases between. Germline CDR1 reads SGHDT; CDR2 reads YYEEEE. CDR3 in DNA: TGTGCCAGCAGCTCACACAGGGATTGGGAAGAGACCCAGTACTTC. As protein: CASSSHRDWEETQYF.

The V gene is TRBV30, the J gene TRBJ2-1; unclear D gene. The CDR3 sequence is 15 residues long. From germline, CDR1 is GTSNPN and CDR2 SVGIG (reference sequence). Trimming cost V 4 bases and J 2 bases, with 15 bases left between them. The chain's CDR3 is CAWKNRGLTYNEQFF. The DNA of the CDR3 is TGTGCCTGGAAAAATCGCGGTTTAACCTACAATGAGCAGTTCTTC.

V is TRBV4-1 and J is TRBJ2-7, with 11 positions matching TRBD2. Per the germline V gene, CDR1 is MGHRA and CDR2 is YSYEKL. This CDR3 has 16 residues. J was trimmed by 4 bases and V by 3 bases; bases with no gene match: 8. The CDR3 here is CASSQATSGRRYEQYF. The CDR3 nucleotides read TGCGCCAGCAGCCAGGCAACTAGCGGGAGACGATACGAGCAGTACTTC.

V and J are TRBV6-4 and TRBJ1-4, with a weak D call TRBD1 (5 bases). CDR1 is MRHNA, CDR2 SNTAGT, per germline. Deletions cut 0 bases from V and 7 bases from J, with 15 bases between. This CDR3 comprises 16 residues. The DNA for the CDR3 is TGTGCCAGCAGTGACTCAGCGGGAGGGAGGGGTGAAAAACTGTTTTTT. Amino acids: CASSDSAGGRGEKLFF.

The genes are TRBV27 and TRBJ1-4, with D perhaps matching TRBD1 (6 bases). V lost 5 bases and J lost 4, with 14 bases in between. In germline, CDR1 is MNHEY, CDR2 SMNVEV (reference sequence). This CDR3 is built from 15 residues. The CDR3 DNA follows: TGTGCCAGCAGTAGAGGGGACACTTATAATGAAAAACTGTTTTTT. As protein: CASSRGDTYNEKLFF.

This sequence joins TRBV14 and TRBJ1-1; TRBD1 matches at 8 bases. J lost 4 bases, V lost 1 base, and 11 bases had no gene match. CDR3 length: 17 residues. CDR1 is SGHDN and CDR2 is FVKESK in the germline V gene. CDR3: CASSQAPRDRPGTEAFF. CDR3 nucleotides: TGTGCCAGCAGCCAAGCCCCCCGGGACAGGCCGGGCACTGAAGCTTTCTTT.

The chain is built from TRBV5-1 and TRBJ2-3, with D perhaps TRBD1 (6 bases). The CDR3 is made up of 14 amino acids. Trimming took off 0 bases at V and 3 bases at J, with 8 bases between the two ends. The germline CDR1 and CDR2 sequences are SGHRS and YFSETQ. CDR3 DNA sequence: TGCGCCAGCAGCTTGGTGGGGGCAACAGATACGCAGTATTTT. This sequence encodes CASSLVGATDTQYF.